The next 27 T cell receptor beta chains were all read from a single sample in a study of T cells expressing NK-cell markers. TCRdb reprocessed the 5' RACE reads; each CDR3 protein has one entry and no DNA is given. In all, the sample yields some 150,000 distinct CDR3 sequences. Sequenced sample: blood T cells: a sorted CD56 or NKG2C T cell subset, CD4+ or CD8+ T cells, or bulk PBMC T cells (not recorded which). Receptors were obtained from a man aged 18-30 years in good health.

The rearrangement links TRBV6-1 to TRBJ2-3; with no DNA, the TCRdb D assignment of TRBD1 cannot be verified. From germline, CDR1 is MNHNS and CDR2 SASEGT. This CDR3 spans 13 amino acids. CDR3 loop: CASSRFLWDTQYF.

The chain employs TRBV3-1 and TRBJ2-2; the D call from TCRdb, TRBD2, cannot be confirmed without DNA. The germline CDR1 and CDR2 sequences are LGHDT and YNNKEL (reference sequence). The CDR3 totals 17 residues. The CDR3 reads CASSQGVGTTNTGELFF.

CDR3 sequence reads: CASSYASVRTDTQYF. The chain links TRBV6-2 or TRBV6-3 to TRBJ2-3; absent DNA, TCRdb's TRBD2 call cannot be checked. This CDR3 comprises 15 residues. Germline values: CDR1 MNHEY, CDR2 SVGEGT.

The rearrangement joins TRBV9 to TRBJ2-2; TCRdb selects TRBD1, and the lack of DNA leaves this call unchecked. The CDR3 has 15 residues. Germline CDR1 SGDLS, CDR2 YYNGEE. CDR3 loop: CASSYTGDRTGELFF.

The gene calls are TRBV6-5 and TRBJ1-3; lacking DNA, the TRBD1 call made by TCRdb goes unchecked. The CDR3 totals 17 residues. Germline lookup yields CDR1 MNHEY and CDR2 SVGAGI. The CDR3 sequence is CASSYSQGRLSGNTIYF.

J is TRBJ2-7 and V is TRBV28; the TRBD1 assignment by TCRdb is unverifiable without DNA. The CDR3 is 14 amino acids. Germline assignment: CDR1 MDHEN and CDR2 SYDVKM. The CDR3 reads CASNPPGDSYEQYF.

The CDR3 here is CASIDRAGANVLTF. The rearrangement uses TRBV12-3 or TRBV12-4 and TRBJ2-6; TCRdb calls TRBD1, which cannot be checked without DNA. This CDR3 is 14 amino acids long.

The CDR3 spells CASSQAGRPQYF. This chain connects TRBV14 to TRBJ2-3. CDR1 is SGHDN, CDR2 FVKESK, per germline. The CDR3 sequence is 12 residues long.

V gene TRBV6-5 combines with J gene TRBJ2-3; TCRdb outputs TRBD1, but without DNA this stays unchecked. The CDR3 is made up of 18 amino acids. The germline V gene encodes CDR1 MNHEY and CDR2 SVGAGI. This CDR3 is CASSYSSRGTPSTDTQYF.

The chain carries TRBV12-3 or TRBV12-4 and TRBJ2-5; TCRdb picks TRBD1, but there is no DNA to check that call. There are 14 residues in the CDR3. CDR3 amino acids: CASSFSDRQETQYF.

V usage is TRBV7-2 and J usage is TRBJ2-1; TCRdb's D call, TRBD2, is unchecked because there is no DNA. The CDR3 spans 12 residues. From germline, CDR1 is SGHTA and CDR2 FQGNSA. This chain's CDR3 is CASKLAGGEQFF.

The J gene is TRBJ2-1, the V gene TRBV11-2; checking the TCRdb D call of TRBD2 is not possible without DNA. CDR1 and CDR2 from the germline V gene are SGHAT and FQNNGV. This CDR3 contains 20 residues. CDR3 protein: CASSPGASGRAGVPYNEQFF. The full variable domain, completed using reference TRBV11-2 and TRBJ2-1, is EAGVAQSPRYKIIEKRQSVAFWCNPISGHATLYWYQQILGQGPKLLIQFQNNGVVDDSQLPKDRFSAERLKGVDSTLKIQPAKLEDSAVYLCASSPGASGRAGVPYNEQFFGPGTRLTVL.

The V and J genes are TRBV6-1 and TRBJ2-7; no DNA is available, so the TRBD1 call from TCRdb remains unchecked. The CDR3 consists of 13 residues. The germline V gene has CDR1 MNHNS and CDR2 SASEGT. CDR3: CASSPGQVYEQYF.

The chain links TRBV6-5 to TRBJ2-7; the TCRdb call, TRBD2, lacks DNA for checking. Per the germline V gene, CDR1 is MNHEY and CDR2 is SVGAGI. The CDR3 totals 17 residues. The CDR3 here is CASSYEGLAEGSYEQYF.

The gene calls are TRBV7-9 and TRBJ2-6; TCRdb names TRBD1, which stays unverified in the absence of DNA. This CDR3 contains 16 residues. Germline CDR1 is SEHNR and CDR2 is FQNEAQ (reference sequence). CDR3 residues: CASSLTTGAGANVLTF. The full variable domain, its missing parts supplied by reference TRBV7-9 and TRBJ2-6, is DTGVSQNPRHKITKRGQNVTFRCDPISEHNRLYWYRQTLGQGPEFLTYFQNEAQLEKSRLLSDRFSAERPKGSFSTLEIQRTEQGDSAMYLCASSLTTGAGANVLTFGAGSRLTVL.

The rearrangement uses TRBV12-3 or TRBV12-4 and TRBJ2-1; with no DNA, the TCRdb D assignment of TRBD1 cannot be verified. This CDR3 has 12 residues. The CDR3 reads CASSLARVDPFF.

The chain couples TRBV20-1 to TRBJ2-6; TCRdb calls TRBD1, which cannot be checked without DNA. The CDR3 has 18 amino acids. In germline, CDR1 is DFQATT, CDR2 SNEGSKA (reference sequence). The CDR3 region is CSAGSLDRGSAGANVLTF.

This rearrangement joins TRBV18 to TRBJ2-1. CDR1 and CDR2 from the germline V gene are KGHSH and LQKENI. This CDR3 has 12 amino acids. Here the CDR3 reads CASSPPSNEQFF.

V and J are TRBV15 and TRBJ1-1; as DNA is missing, the TRBD1 call by TCRdb cannot be tested. Germline CDR1 is LNHNV and CDR2 is YYDKDF (reference sequence). The CDR3 length is 15 residues. CDR3 loop: CATSGQIGAVHEAFF.

The chain employs TRBV6-1 and TRBJ2-1; TCRdb names TRBD1, which stays unverified in the absence of DNA. The CDR3 length is 17 residues. Germline V gene data show CDR1 as MNHNS and CDR2 as SASEGT. The CDR3 region is CASRTAYRDRIYNEQFF.

The chain joins TRBV14 to TRBJ2-7; TCRdb returns TRBD1, unconfirmable since there is no DNA. Germline CDR1 SGHDN, CDR2 FVKESK. The CDR3 consists of 11 residues. This CDR3 is CASSRGIEQYF. The whole variable domain, filled in from reference TRBV14 and TRBJ2-7, reads EAGVTQFPSHSVIEKGQTVTLRCDPISGHDNLYWYRRVMGKEIKFLLHFVKESKQDESGMPNNRFLAERTGGTYSTLKVQPAELEDSGVYFCASSRGIEQYFGPGTRLTVT.

The V gene is TRBV15, the J gene TRBJ2-5; TCRdb lists TRBD1, though no DNA is available to test this call. The CDR3 loop spans 17 amino acids. Germline-derived CDR1 and CDR2 are LNHNV and YYDKDF (reference sequence). The CDR3 reads CATSRVGGGGLQETQYF.

V gene TRBV7-9 combines with J gene TRBJ2-2. Germline CDR1 reads SEHNR; CDR2 reads FQNEAQ (reference sequence). The CDR3 runs to 12 residues. The CDR3 spells CASSHVSRELFF.

J is TRBJ2-1 and V is TRBV11-2; TCRdb indicates TRBD1, and absent DNA this call remains unverified. The CDR3 totals 13 residues. The germline V gene encodes CDR1 SGHAT and CDR2 FQNNGV. This CDR3 reads CASSFGTGYEQFF.

The rearrangement uses TRBV3-1 and TRBJ1-1; TCRdb returns TRBD1, unconfirmable since there is no DNA. Germline CDR1 is LGHDT and CDR2 is YNNKEL (reference sequence). The CDR3 is 15 amino acids. CDR3 loop: CASSQPYGQNTEAFF.

The rearrangement uses TRBV18 and TRBJ2-1; TCRdb names TRBD1, which stays unverified in the absence of DNA. Looked up from germline, CDR1 is KGHSH and CDR2 is LQKENI. CDR3 length: 16 amino acids. CDR3 amino acids: CASSLRQVDWGNEQFF.

This chain connects TRBV7-9 to TRBJ2-1; checking the TCRdb D call of TRBD2 is not possible without DNA. The CDR3 runs 13 residues. The germline V gene has CDR1 SEHNR and CDR2 FQNEAQ (reference sequence). The CDR3 loop reads CASSLPSEDEQFF.